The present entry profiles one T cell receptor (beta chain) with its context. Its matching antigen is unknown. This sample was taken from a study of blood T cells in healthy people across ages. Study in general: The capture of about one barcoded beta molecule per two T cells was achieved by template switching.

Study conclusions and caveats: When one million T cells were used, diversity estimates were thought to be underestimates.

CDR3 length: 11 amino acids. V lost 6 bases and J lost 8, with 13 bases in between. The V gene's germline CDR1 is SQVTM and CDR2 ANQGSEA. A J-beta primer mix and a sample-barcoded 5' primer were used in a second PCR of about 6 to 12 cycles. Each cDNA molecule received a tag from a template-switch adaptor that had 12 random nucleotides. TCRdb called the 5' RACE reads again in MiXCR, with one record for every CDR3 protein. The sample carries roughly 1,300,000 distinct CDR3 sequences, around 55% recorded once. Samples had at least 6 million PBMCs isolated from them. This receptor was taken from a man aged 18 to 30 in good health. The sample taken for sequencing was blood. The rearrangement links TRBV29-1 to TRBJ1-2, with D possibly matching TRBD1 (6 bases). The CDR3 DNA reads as TGCAGCGTACCTGAGGGGGAGGGCTACACCTTC. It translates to CSVPEGEGYTF.